This T cell receptor beta chain was retrieved from a study of blood T cell repertoires in COVID-19. Repertoires were generated with immunoSEQ multiplex PCR, while TCRdb's copy carries only in-frame clones and drops some. This repertoire shows about 250,000 clones, around 86% found once; its top ten account for 15% to 17%. Among Cohort 3 donors, those recovered had two negative PCRs, clearance, or symptom resolution. This CDR3 is built from 16 residues. Looked up from germline, CDR1 is MNHEY and CDR2 is SMNVEV (reference sequence). Between the trimmed V and J ends, which lost 0 bases and 0 bases, there was a span of 11 bases.

The chain joins TRBV27 to TRBJ1-1; a possible D gene is TRBD1 (5 bases). The source is a man aged 18 to 30 who had recovered from COVID-19. The sequenced sample consisted of PBMCs or T cells enriched from blood (not recorded which). CDR3 bases: TGTGCCAGCAGTTTATCCTATGTACAGGTGAACACTGAAGCTTTCTTT. It yields the protein CASSLSYVQVNTEAFF.